Each of the 9 T cell receptor beta chains below was sequenced from the same sample in a study of early T cells in non-severe SARS-CoV-2 infection. MiXCR, applied by TCRdb to the 5' RACE reads, yields one record per CDR3 protein. The sample yields fewer than 85,000 distinct CDR3 sequences, around 14% seen once. Sequencing was performed on whole blood. Source of these receptors: an adult who was a healthcare worker with PCR-confirmed SARS-CoV-2 infection or an uninfected control (not recorded which).

At least ten counts were recorded for this clonotype. This chain joins TRBV5-5 and TRBJ2-1; 7 bases are shared with TRBD2. Germline values: CDR1 SGHKS, CDR2 YYEKEE (reference sequence). The CDR3 is made up of 15 amino acids. V shed 0 bases, J shed 3 bases, and the junction held 3 bases outside the gene matches. The CDR3 protein is CASSLGLAVYNEQFF. CDR3 in DNA: TGTGCCAGCAGCTTGGGCCTAGCGGTCTACAATGAGCAGTTCTTC.

The chain uses TRBV11-2 and TRBJ2-7, with D tentatively TRBD1 (5 bases). Trimming removed 5 bases from V and 0 bases from J, with 17 bases in between. CDR3 length equals 16 residues. Per germline, CDR1 SGHAT and CDR2 FQNNGV. CDR3 sequence reads: CASSSIRTSSSYEQYF. For the CDR3, the DNA is TGTGCCAGCAGCAGCATCCGGACATCCTCCTCCTACGAGCAGTACTTC.

J is TRBJ1-4 and V is TRBV2; 7 positions match TRBD1. With V trimmed by 8 bases and J by 4 bases, 4 bases remained unmatched. Germline CDR1 SNHLY, CDR2 FYNNEI. CDR3 length: 13 amino acids. CDR3 in amino acids: CASLGQFNEKLFF. The CDR3 coding sequence is TGTGCCAGCCTGGGACAGTTTAATGAAAAACTGTTTTTT.

The rearrangement joins TRBV19 to TRBJ2-4, with D perhaps given as TRBD1 or TRBD2 (5 bases each). Germline loops: CDR1 LNHDA, CDR2 SQIVND (reference sequence). The CDR3 is 17 residues long. V was trimmed by 2 bases and J by 0 bases, leaving 14 bases between them. CDR3 region: CASSIPLGPLAKNIQYF. CDR3 bases: TGTGCCAGTAGTATACCGCTGGGACCACTAGCCAAAAACATTCAGTACTTC.

This clonotype was detected only a few times. V and J are TRBV3-1 and TRBJ2-3; possible D gene TRBD2, 6 bases. The CDR3 contains 14 residues. The germline gives CDR1 LGHDT, CDR2 YNNKEL (reference sequence). V shed 4 bases and J shed 0 bases, with 8 bases lying between them. DNA of the CDR3: TGTGCCAGCAGCCGAGGGACTAGCACAGATACGCAGTATTTT. Its translation is CASSRGTSTDTQYF.

This clonotype was observed many times. The chain carries TRBV7-3 and TRBJ2-6, with D uncertain. Trimming took 1 base from V and 4 from J, leaving 14 bases between them. The germline V gene has CDR1 SGHTA and CDR2 FQGTGA. CDR3 length: 17 residues. The CDR3 loop reads CASSLMGSPEGANVLTF. The DNA of the CDR3 is TGTGCCAGCAGCTTAATGGGCTCCCCCGAGGGGGCCAACGTCCTGACTTTC.

This clonotype came up many times. The chain uses TRBV3-1 and TRBJ1-5; no definite D call. Trimming took off 4 bases at V and 3 bases at J, with 7 bases between the two ends. CDR1 and CDR2 from the germline V gene are LGHDT and YNNKEL (reference sequence). CDR3 length: 13 residues. CDR3 sequence (DNA): TGTGCCAGCAGCCCTTGGGTCAATCAGCCCCAGCATTTT. Its translation is CASSPWVNQPQHF. Complete variable domain (other parts from reference TRBV3-1 and TRBJ1-5): DTAVSQTPKYLVTQMGNDKSIKCEQNLGHDTMYWYKQDSKKFLKIMFSYNNKELIINETVPNRFSPKSPDKAHLNLHINSLELGDSAVYFCASSPWVNQPQHFGDGTRLSIL.

The genes are TRBV4-1 and TRBJ1-5; D unclear. V was shortened by 1 base and J by 4 bases, with 8 bases between the two germline ends. CDR1 and CDR2 (germline): MGHRA, YSYEKL. This CDR3 contains 14 residues. CDR3 amino acids: CASSQVQGNQPQHF. The CDR3, as DNA: TGCGCCAGCAGCCAAGTTCAAGGGAATCAGCCCCAGCATTTT.

This clonotype was detected ten times or more. The chain has TRBV7-9 and TRBJ2-2; 9 bases fit TRBD1. Germline CDR1 reads SEHNR; CDR2 reads FQNEAQ (reference sequence). Germline trimming cut 9 bases from V and 2 bases from J; bases unmatched to any gene: 7. The CDR3 has 15 amino acids. Here the CDR3 DNA reads TGTGCCAGTAAACAGGGGGCTCGTAACACCGGGGAGCTGTTTTTT. Amino acid sequence: CASKQGARNTGELFF. The full variable domain, with the rest looked up from reference TRBV7-9 and TRBJ2-2, is DTGVSQNPRHKITKRGQNVTFRCDPISEHNRLYWYRQTLGQGPEFLTYFQNEAQLEKSRLLSDRFSAERPKGSFSTLEIQRTEQGDSAMYLCASKQGARNTGELFFGEGSRLTVL.